Listed below are T cell receptor beta chains from one sample, sequenced in a study of shared clonotypes between healthy human individuals. The repertoire was sequenced with immunoSEQ multiplex PCR; TCRdb's copy has only in-frame clones and lacks some. The sample includes 550,000 to 800,000 clones, 90% of them seen just once. Sample: memory CD8+ T cells from PBMCs. These receptors were obtained from a man aged 18 to 29 in good health. Some clones in this sample may be carry-over from other donors' samples. The CDR3 runs from the conserved cysteine through the conserved F or W. Fields, in order: clone size, J gene, D gene, V gene, CDR3 DNA, CDR3 protein. The D gene is left open where the match is weak. Only some rows state a clone size, as once, few, many or a class for expanded clones.

abundance: NA
j_gene: TRBJ1-2
d_gene: TRBD1
v_gene: TRBV18
CDR3nt: TGTGCCAGCTCACGCACCGGACGGGACAGGACAACTATTTATCGCGGCTACACCTTC
CDR3aa: CASSRTGRDRTTIYRGYTF

abundance: NA
j_gene: TRBJ2-7
d_gene: NA
v_gene: TRBV5-6
CDR3nt: TGTGCCAGCAGCTTGGGACAGGGGAGGGCGTACTTC
CDR3aa: CASSLGQGRAYF

abundance: NA
j_gene: TRBJ1-1
d_gene: TRBD1
v_gene: TRBV6-6
CDR3nt: TGTGCCAGCAGTTACTCTGGGGACAGCACCAAGGGGGAAGCTTTCTTT
CDR3aa: CASSYSGDSTKGEAFF

abundance: NA
j_gene: TRBJ2-7
d_gene: NA
v_gene: TRBV6-1
CDR3nt: TGTGCCAGCAGTGAATCGAAGTGGGGGGCAGGAGGATACGAGCAGTACTTC
CDR3aa: CASSESKWGAGGYEQYF

abundance: NA
j_gene: TRBJ2-1
d_gene: TRBD2
v_gene: TRBV27
CDR3nt: TGTGCCAGCATGGGACTAGCGGGAGGCCAGCAGTTCTTC
CDR3aa: CASMGLAGGQQFF

abundance: few
j_gene: TRBJ2-5
d_gene: TRBD2
v_gene: TRBV28
CDR3nt: TGTGCCAGCAGGCTAGCGGGAGGAAGGGAGACCCAGTACTTC
CDR3aa: CASRLAGGRETQYF

abundance: NA
j_gene: TRBJ2-7
d_gene: TRBD2
v_gene: TRBV11-2
CDR3nt: TGTGCCAGCAGCCCCGGACTAGCGGTTACCTACGAGCAGTACTTC
CDR3aa: CASSPGLAVTYEQYF

abundance: NA
j_gene: TRBJ2-3
d_gene: NA
v_gene: TRBV7-9
CDR3nt: TGTGCCAGCAGCTTAGCTGAGCGGCTTCATACGCAGTATTTT
CDR3aa: CASSLAERLHTQYF

abundance: once
j_gene: TRBJ1-5
d_gene: TRBD1
v_gene: TRBV27
CDR3nt: TGTGCCAGCAGTTTACAGGGACAGGGTAACCAGCCCCAGCATTTT
CDR3aa: CASSLQGQGNQPQHF

abundance: NA
j_gene: TRBJ1-5
d_gene: NA
v_gene: TRBV19
CDR3nt: TGTGCCAGTAGTATAGACCCCAGTAGCAATCAGCCCCAGCATTTT
CDR3aa: CASSIDPSSNQPQHF

abundance: NA
j_gene: TRBJ1-3
d_gene: NA
v_gene: TRBV30
CDR3nt: TGTGCCCCGGACGGCGTCCAGCTCTCTGGAAACACCATATATTTT
CDR3aa: CAPDGVQLSGNTIYF

abundance: NA
j_gene: TRBJ2-7
d_gene: TRBD1
v_gene: TRBV10-3
CDR3nt: TGTGCCATCAGTCCGACCGGGACAGGGTCCTACGAGCAGTACTTC
CDR3aa: CAISPTGTGSYEQYF

abundance: once
j_gene: TRBJ2-7
d_gene: NA
v_gene: TRBV27
CDR3nt: TGTGCCAGCAGTTTAGTGGGGGGTCCTAGCTACGAGCAGTACTTC
CDR3aa: CASSLVGGPSYEQYF

abundance: NA
j_gene: TRBJ2-1
d_gene: TRBD1
v_gene: TRBV28
CDR3nt: TGTGCCAGCAGTTTTACAGGGGGCGGCGATGAGCAGTTCTTC
CDR3aa: CASSFTGGGDEQFF

abundance: once
j_gene: TRBJ2-5
d_gene: TRBD2
v_gene: TRBV14
CDR3nt: TGTGCCAGCAGCCCCGGGGGACTAGCGTTAGAGGAGACCCAGTACTTC
CDR3aa: CASSPGGLALEETQYF

abundance: NA
j_gene: TRBJ2-7
d_gene: TRBD2
v_gene: TRBV28
CDR3nt: TGTGCCAGCAGTACCGGACTAGCGAGACTCTACGAGCAGTACTTC
CDR3aa: CASSTGLARLYEQYF

abundance: NA
j_gene: TRBJ2-7
d_gene: NA
v_gene: TRBV18
CDR3nt: TGTGCCAGCTCACGGGTGGGCGGGGGCTACTCCTACGAGCAGTACTTC
CDR3aa: CASSRVGGGYSYEQYF

abundance: NA
j_gene: TRBJ1-1
d_gene: NA
v_gene: TRBV27
CDR3nt: TGTGCCAGCAGTTTAGCCGCAGGCGCTGAAGCTTTCTTT
CDR3aa: CASSLAAGAEAFF

abundance: NA
j_gene: TRBJ2-7
d_gene: TRBD2
v_gene: TRBV15
CDR3nt: TGTGCCACCAGCAGAAGAGCGGGGATCGGCGAGCAGTACTTC
CDR3aa: CATSRRAGIGEQYF

abundance: NA
j_gene: TRBJ1-2
d_gene: NA
v_gene: TRBV28
CDR3nt: TGTGCCAGCAGCCATAGGATCGCGGGGGGTCAAATTTATGGCTACACCTTC
CDR3aa: CASSHRIAGGQIYGYTF

abundance: NA
j_gene: TRBJ2-3
d_gene: NA
v_gene: TRBV18
CDR3nt: TGTGCCAGCTCACCACTAAGAGGATACACAGATACGCAGTATTTT
CDR3aa: CASSPLRGYTDTQYF

abundance: NA
j_gene: TRBJ2-1
d_gene: NA
v_gene: TRBV11-2
CDR3nt: TGTGCCAGCAGCCCATTAGCAGTATGGGTCCCTATCTCCTACAATGAGCAGTTCTTC
CDR3aa: CASSPLAVWVPISYNEQFF